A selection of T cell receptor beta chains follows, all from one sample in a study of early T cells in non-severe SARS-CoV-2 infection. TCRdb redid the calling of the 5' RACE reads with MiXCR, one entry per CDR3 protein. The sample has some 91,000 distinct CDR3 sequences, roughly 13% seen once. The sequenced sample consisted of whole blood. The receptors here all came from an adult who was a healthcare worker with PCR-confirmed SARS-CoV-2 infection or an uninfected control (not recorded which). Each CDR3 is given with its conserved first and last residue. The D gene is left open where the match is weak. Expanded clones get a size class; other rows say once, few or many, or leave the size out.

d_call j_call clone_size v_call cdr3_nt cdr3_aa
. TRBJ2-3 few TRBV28 TGTGCCAGCACCTCCTTCGGAACAGGGTGGTCAGATACGCAGTATTTT CASTSFGTGWSDTQYF
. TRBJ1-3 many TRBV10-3 TGTGCCATCAGTGAGTCGCTGGGAGGTGGTGGAAACACCATATATTTT CAISESLGGGGNTIYF
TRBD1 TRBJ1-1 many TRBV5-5 TGTGCCAGCAGCTTGGACAGGGGGCAAGCTTTCTTT CASSLDRGQAFF
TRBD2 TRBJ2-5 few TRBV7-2 TGTGCCAGCAGCTTAGTAGCGGGGGGCGTAGGGACAGAGACCCAGTACTTC CASSLVAGGVGTETQYF
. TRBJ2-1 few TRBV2 TGTGCCAGCAAAGAGGGGGGAGTTGGCGAGCAGTTCTTC CASKEGGVGEQFF
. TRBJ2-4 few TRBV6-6 TGTGCCAGCAGTTCCGGGACTGCGAACATTCAGTACTTC CASSSGTANIQYF
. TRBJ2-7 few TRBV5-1 TGCGCCAGCAGCTTGAGAGGGATTCCCTACGAGCAGTACTTC CASSLRGIPYEQYF
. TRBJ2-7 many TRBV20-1 TGCAGTGCTAATAGGGGCGGGTACTACGAGCAGTACTTC CSANRGGYYEQYF
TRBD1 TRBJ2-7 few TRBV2 TGTGCCAGCGCCGACAGGGCTGACGAGCAGTACTTC CASADRADEQYF
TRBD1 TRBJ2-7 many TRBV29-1 TGCAGCGTTGAGGGACAGGAATCCAGCTACGAGCAGTACTTC CSVEGQESSYEQYF
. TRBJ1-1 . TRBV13 TGTGCCAGCAGCACCACTGAGCTCAACACTGAAGCTTTCTTT CASSTTELNTEAFF
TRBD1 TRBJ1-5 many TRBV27 TGTGCCAGCAGCCCTGGGACAGGCAATCAGCCCCAGCATTTT CASSPGTGNQPQHF
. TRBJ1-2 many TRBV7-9 TGTGCCAGCACGACTATAAGTGTATTGGGTAACTATGGCTACACCTTC CASTTISVLGNYGYTF
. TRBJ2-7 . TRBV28 TGTGCCAGCAGTTTACCCCAGACTAGTTTCGCTGACGAGCAGTACTTC CASSLPQTSFADEQYF
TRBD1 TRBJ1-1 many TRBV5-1 TGCGCCAGCAGCTCCCCCCGGACAGGGGGCGGAAGCACTGAAGCTTTCTTT CASSSPRTGGGSTEAFF
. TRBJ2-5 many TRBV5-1 TGCGCCAGCACCCCCGGGGCGGGGGCGGAGGAGACCCAGTACTTC CASTPGAGAEETQYF
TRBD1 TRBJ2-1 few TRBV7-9 TGTGCCAGCAGCCATCCGGACAGGGCGGACAATGAGCAGTTCTTC CASSHPDRADNEQFF
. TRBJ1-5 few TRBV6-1 TGTGCCAGCAGTGAATTTCAGCCCCAGCATTTT CASSEFQPQHF
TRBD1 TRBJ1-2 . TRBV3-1 TGTGCCAGCAGCCACACCAAAGGGACAGCCGAATTTTTC CASSHTKGTAEFF
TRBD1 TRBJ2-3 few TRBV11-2 TGTGCCAGCAGCTTTTTCCCCGGACAGGGGGCTGTGGATTTT CASSFFPGQGAVDF
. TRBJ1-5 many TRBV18 TGTGCCAGCTCACAGACAGGCAATCAGCCCCAGCATTTT CASSQTGNQPQHF
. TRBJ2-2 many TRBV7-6 TGTGCCAGCAGCTTGGGAGGACGGAACACCGGGGAGCTGTTTTTT CASSLGGRNTGELFF
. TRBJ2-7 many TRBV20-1 TGCAGTGCTAGTGGGGACGGGGTATCTTCCTACGAGCAGTACTTC CSASGDGVSSYEQYF
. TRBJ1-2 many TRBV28 TGTGCCAGCAGTTCCCCCGGGAGGGGGAATGGCTACACCTTC CASSSPGRGNGYTF
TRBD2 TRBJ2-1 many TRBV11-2 TGTGCCAGCAGCTTTGGACTAGCGGACTACAATGAGCAGTTCTTC CASSFGLADYNEQFF
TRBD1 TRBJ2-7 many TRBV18 TGTGCCAGCTCACGGGGACAGAGCTACGAGCAGTACTTC CASSRGQSYEQYF
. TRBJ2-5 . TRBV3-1 TGTGCCAGCAGCCAACCCTCCGGGGGCCAGTACTTC CASSQPSGGQYF
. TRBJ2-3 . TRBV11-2 TGTGCCAGCAGCTCCCCTATGGGGGGGGGCGATCATACGCAGTATTTT CASSSPMGGGDHTQYF
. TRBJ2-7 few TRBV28 TGTGCCAGCAGTTCTGCTACCTACGAGCAGTACTTC CASSSATYEQYF
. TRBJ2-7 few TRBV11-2 TGTGCCAGCAGCTTAGGTACCTCCTACGAGCAGTACTTC CASSLGTSYEQYF
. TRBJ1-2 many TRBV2 TGTGCCAGCAGTGAATCAGGGGATTACCGCTATGGCTACACCTTC CASSESGDYRYGYTF
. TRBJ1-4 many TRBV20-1 TGCAGTGCACCCAGAACTCCTTCTGAAAAACTGTTTTTT CSAPRTPSEKLFF
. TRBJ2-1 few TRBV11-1 TGTGCCAGCAGCCAAAGAAACAATGAGCAGTTCTTC CASSQRNNEQFF
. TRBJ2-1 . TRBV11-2 TGTGCCAGCAGCTCATTCCCAGGGAATGAGCAGTTCTTC CASSSFPGNEQFF
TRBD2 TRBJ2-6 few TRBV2 TGTGCCAGCAGTGAAGCGCTAGCGGGGAGCTCTGGGGCCAACGTCCTGACTTTC CASSEALAGSSGANVLTF
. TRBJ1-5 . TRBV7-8 TGTGCCTGCAGCTTAGCGCTGTTAGGCGACAATCAGCCCCAGCATTTT CACSLALLGDNQPQHF
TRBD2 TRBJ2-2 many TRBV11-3 TGTGCCAGCAGCTTAGGCGGACTAGCGGACACCGGGGAGCTGTTTTTT CASSLGGLADTGELFF
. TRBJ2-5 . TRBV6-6 TGTGCCATCAGTTACGGGGAAGAGACCCAGTACTTC CAISYGEETQYF
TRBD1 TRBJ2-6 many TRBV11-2 TGTGCCAGCAGCTTCAAAATCGGACAGGGTGGATCTGGGGCCAACGTCCTGACTTTC CASSFKIGQGGSGANVLTF
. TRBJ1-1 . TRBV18 TGTGCCAGCTCACTACAGGGTGCAGTTGGGAACACTGAAGCTTTCTTT CASSLQGAVGNTEAFF
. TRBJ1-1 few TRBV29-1 TGCAGCGGTACAGTGAACACTGAAGCTTTCTTT CSGTVNTEAFF